This is a list of T cell receptor beta chains from one sample in a study of chemoradiotherapy in HPV16-positive cancers. Produced via immunoSEQ multiplex PCR; TCRdb's table is partial and in-frame only. Found here are around 20,000 clones, approximately 90% of them singletons; the top ten hold more than 5%. The specimen comprised blood, sampled from a patient who underwent chemoradiotherapy. These receptors were obtained from a human donor with HPV-associated anogenital cancer. The CDR3 runs from the conserved cysteine through the conserved F or W. The D gene is left open where the match is weak. For some rows the clone size is stated as once, few or many, or as a class when expanded; others skip it.

>TRBV18|.|.|TRBJ2-2
CASSPQDDGTEELFF
TGTGCCAGCTCACCACAGGATGATGGCACCGAGGAGCTGTTTTTT
>TRBV19|TRBD1|.|TRBJ1-1
CASSPQGSMGNTEAFF
TGTGCCAGTAGTCCACAGGGGTCGATGGGGAACACTGAAGCTTTCTTT
>TRBV7-2|.|.|TRBJ2-1
CASSLNVPTYNEQFF
TGTGCCAGCAGCCTGAACGTGCCCACCTACAATGAGCAGTTCTTC
>TRBV2|.|.|TRBJ1-2
CASSAATANYGYTF
TGTGCCAGCAGCGCCGCGACAGCCAACTATGGCTACACCTTC
>TRBV19|.|.|TRBJ1-5
CASTQQGWNQPQHF
TGTGCCAGTACCCAACAGGGTTGGAATCAGCCCCAGCATTTT
>TRBV14|.|.|TRBJ2-1
CASRPDRRRVGGHNEQFF
TGTGCCAGCAGGCCCGACAGGCGGAGGGTAGGAGGGCACAATGAGCAGTTCTTC
>TRBV7-3|.|once|TRBJ2-6
CASSSGANVLTF
TGTGCCAGCAGCTCTGGGGCCAACGTCCTGACTTTC
>TRBV2|TRBD1|.|TRBJ2-1
CASKRGRGNEQFF
TGTGCCAGTAAAAGGGGGCGTGGGAATGAGCAGTTCTTC
>TRBV4-2|.|.|TRBJ2-5
CASSQVPVQTQYF
TGTGCCAGCAGCCAAGTGCCGGTACAGACCCAGTACTTC
>TRBV29-1|TRBD1|.|TRBJ1-2
CSVEDQGAQNYGYTF
TGCAGCGTTGAAGACCAGGGGGCACAGAACTATGGCTACACCTTC
>TRBV10-1|.|.|TRBJ2-4
CASSETSAKNIQYF
TGCGCCAGCAGTGAGACCTCAGCCAAAAACATTCAGTACTTC
>TRBV19|.|.|TRBJ1-2
CASSITQGRRPSYGYTF
TGTGCCAGTAGTATAACCCAGGGAAGACGCCCTTCCTATGGCTACACCTTC
>TRBV19|.|.|TRBJ2-5
CASSPGRVETQYF
TGTGCCAGTAGTCCCGGGCGCGTAGAGACCCAGTACTTC
>TRBV6-1|TRBD1|.|TRBJ1-5
CASSEAGGRNQPQHF
TGTGCCAGCAGTGAAGCAGGGGGCAGAAATCAGCCCCAGCATTTT
>TRBV11-2|.|.|TRBJ1-5
CASSPRIAGQPQHF
TGTGCCAGCAGCCCCAGAATTGCAGGTCAGCCCCAGCATTTT
>TRBV6-1|.|.|TRBJ1-5
CASEKYGNQPQHF
TGTGCCAGCGAAAAATACGGCAATCAGCCCCAGCATTTT
>TRBV30|TRBD2|once|TRBJ2-3
CAWTTLRGSGGAGLTQYF
TGTGCCTGGACCACGCTTCGCGGTAGCGGGGGGGCGGGGTTGACGCAGTATTTT
>TRBV14|.|.|TRBJ1-6
CASSPGLANSPLHF
TGTGCCAGCAGCCCGGGACTGGCAAATTCACCCCTCCACTTT
>TRBV7-9|.|.|TRBJ1-1
CASSHSGPAGTEAFF
TGTGCCAGCAGTCACTCAGGGCCGGCGGGCACTGAAGCTTTCTTT
>TRBV5-4|TRBD1|.|TRBJ1-2
CASSPRTGWNYGYTF
TGTGCCAGCAGCCCTAGGACAGGGTGGAACTATGGCTACACCTTC
>TRBV11-2|.|.|TRBJ2-5
CASSPQGGAGETQYF
TGTGCCAGCAGCCCACAGGGGGGGGCTGGAGAGACCCAGTACTTC
>TRBV2|TRBD2|.|TRBJ2-5
CASRGLVAETQYF
TGTGCCAGCAGAGGACTAGTGGCGGAGACCCAGTACTTC
>TRBV5-6|.|.|TRBJ2-3
CASSFQGQTDTQYF
TGTGCCAGCAGCTTTCAAGGTCAAACGGATACGCAGTATTTT
>TRBV30|.|.|TRBJ2-5
CAWSARGGGETQYF
TGTGCCTGGAGTGCCCGGGGAGGCGGAGAGACCCAGTACTTC
>TRBV7-9|.|.|TRBJ1-1
CASSAKGGSHTEAFF
TGTGCCAGCAGCGCCAAGGGGGGGAGTCACACTGAAGCTTTCTTT
>TRBV5-1|TRBD1|.|TRBJ2-3
CASSGGDRGSTDTQYF
TGCGCCAGCAGCGGTGGCGACAGGGGAAGCACAGATACGCAGTATTTT
>TRBV6-5|.|.|TRBJ1-1
CASTLGGRGATEAFF
TGTGCCAGCACTTTGGGGGGGCGCGGAGCCACTGAAGCTTTCTTT
>TRBV5-1|.|.|TRBJ2-2
CASGTGRGGGTGELFF
TGCGCCAGCGGTACCGGTCGGGGCGGCGGCACCGGGGAGCTGTTTTTT
>TRBV5-1|.|.|TRBJ1-1
CASSVDGMNTEAFF
TGCGCCAGCAGCGTGGACGGAATGAACACTGAAGCTTTCTTT
>TRBV5-4|.|.|TRBJ2-2
CASSLERGNTGELFF
TGTGCCAGCAGCTTGGAACGGGGAAACACCGGGGAGCTGTTTTTT
>TRBV5-4|TRBD2|.|TRBJ2-7
CASSSSGTPLTGEQYF
TGTGCCAGCAGCTCCAGCGGGACTCCCCTAACGGGCGAGCAGTACTTC
>TRBV11-3|TRBD2|.|TRBJ2-5
CASSRGGPGQETQYF
TGTGCCAGCAGCCGCGGGGGGCCTGGTCAAGAGACCCAGTACTTC
>TRBV30|TRBD1|.|TRBJ1-1
CAGTGPNTEAFF
TGTGCCGGGACAGGCCCGAACACTGAAGCTTTCTTT
>TRBV11-2|.|.|TRBJ1-1
CASSSELAGGTEAFF
TGTGCCAGCAGCTCAGAGTTAGCTGGGGGAACTGAAGCTTTCTTT
>TRBV19|TRBD1|.|TRBJ2-1
CASWDRYNEQFF
TGTGCCAGTTGGGACAGGTACAATGAGCAGTTCTTC
>TRBV15|.|.|TRBJ2-3
CATSTRRTASTDTQYF
TGTGCCACCAGCACCCGTAGGACAGCTAGCACAGATACGCAGTATTTT
>TRBV6-6|.|once|TRBJ1-5
CASSYSSQGAGQPQHF
TGTGCCAGCAGTTACTCCTCACAGGGAGCCGGGCAGCCCCAGCATTTT
>TRBV9|.|once|TRBJ2-5
CASSAGPQETQYF
TGTGCCAGCAGCGCCGGTCCCCAAGAGACCCAGTACTTC
>TRBV5-1|TRBD1|.|TRBJ1-1
CASSPYTGGGNTEAFF
TGCGCCAGCAGCCCATATACAGGGGGGGGTAACACTGAAGCTTTCTTT
>TRBV7-6|TRBD1|once|TRBJ1-4
CASSLAPPRQGHSTNEKLFF
TGTGCCAGCAGCTTAGCACCTCCTCGACAGGGACACTCAACTAATGAAAAACTGTTTTTT
>TRBV19|TRBD1|once|TRBJ2-2
CASDRGSGELFF
TGTGCCAGTGACAGGGGCTCCGGGGAGCTGTTTTTT